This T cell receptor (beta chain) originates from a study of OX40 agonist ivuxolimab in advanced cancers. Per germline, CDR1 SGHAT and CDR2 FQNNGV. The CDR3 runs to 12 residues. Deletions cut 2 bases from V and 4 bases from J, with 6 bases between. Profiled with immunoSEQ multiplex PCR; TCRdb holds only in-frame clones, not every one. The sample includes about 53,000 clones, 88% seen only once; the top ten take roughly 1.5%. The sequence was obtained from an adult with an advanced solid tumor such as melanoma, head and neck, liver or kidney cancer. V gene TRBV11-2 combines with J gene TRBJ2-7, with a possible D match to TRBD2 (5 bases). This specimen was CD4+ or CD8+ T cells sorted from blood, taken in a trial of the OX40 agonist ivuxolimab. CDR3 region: CASSLRGYEQYF. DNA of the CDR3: TGTGCCAGCAGCTTACGGGGTTACGAGCAGTACTTC. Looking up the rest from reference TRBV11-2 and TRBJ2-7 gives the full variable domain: EAGVAQSPRYKIIEKRQSVAFWCNPISGHATLYWYQQILGQGPKLLIQFQNNGVVDDSQLPKDRFSAERLKGVDSTLKIQPAKLEDSAVYLCASSLRGYEQYFGPGTRLTVT.